This T cell receptor (beta chain) is drawn from a study of beta chain features in type 1 diabetes (dated by TCRdb to the late 2010s). Looking at the study overall: Mean age, gender distribution, total cell number and subset yield were not different between patients and healthy donors. Naive and central memory subsets were obtained from all 30 or so donors, but regulatory and stem cell-like memory subsets were isolated from only 8 patients and about eight healthy donors. The study compared TCRB repertoires of sorted circulating CD4+ T cell subsets between recently diagnosed type 1 diabetes patients and matched healthy donors. A total of around 110,000,000 sorted cells were examined across all samples, and a strong correlation was observed between cell number per subset and RNA yield.

The entire isolated RNA was reverse transcribed using the High Capacity cDNA Reverse Transcription Kit, and thus expressed TCRB transcripts were sequenced. Deep immunoSEQ sequencing was performed on naive, central memory and regulatory T cell samples, with an average of approximately 4 million total reads per sample. After sorted cells were lysed in RLT buffer, RNA was extracted with DNase-treated RNeasy Micro or Mini kits, with the choice depending on cell number. To prevent cross-contamination, every cell subset was processed on its own, while patient and healthy donor samples were processed together. The immunoSEQ multiplex PCR was used to amplify TCRB sequences from cDNA, generating 87-bp fragments that spanned the CDR3 region. The amplicons were sequenced using the Illumina HiSeq platform. On the authors' methods: Synthetic template baselines were used to correct PCR bias computationally, reads within Hamming distance 2 were collapsed together, and singletons that could not be merged were discarded. Reads were aligned to IMGT to assign V, D and J genes, CDR3 length, and insertions or deletions at six rearrangement sites. Within each subset, clonotype counts were normalized to sorted cell number, and only after that were true diversity and Gini coefficients computed with the tcR R package. The overlap coefficient, calculated on TCRB nucleotide sequences, was used to measure repertoire sharing. Entries here come from immuneACCESS through TCRdb and include only in-frame sequences with V and J called. Some clones fail to appear in such tables; in the studies checked, an unresolved V gene covers under half of the shortfall, and the cause of the remainder is unknown. For V, J and clone size, that table is used; D and trimming come from the DNA. The sample includes roughly 350,000 clones, with 9.6% observed a single time. Clones ranked in the top ten supply about 0.64% of the sample.

General study outcomes and caveats: Naive, central memory and regulatory TCRB repertoires appeared to be more similar among patients than among healthy donors. Because cDNA was sequenced instead of genomic DNA, activated cells with high expression could be over-represented, although the groups did not differ in activation or CD3 levels. Fewer insertions and more nucleotide deletions at VDJ recombination sites were observed in patients with type 1 diabetes, implying thymic rearrangement abnormalities. Because small numbers of individuals were included in the HLA sub-analyses, any influence of HLA type on TCRB rearrangement was left unresolved. Type 1 diabetes patients showed a moderate but significant shortening of TCRB CDR3 length in all four CD4+ subsets. PCR may preferentially amplify shorter templates, but because patient and control samples were amplified and corrected together, any resulting skew would affect both groups equally.

V is pruned by 5 bases and J by 10 bases, leaving 12 bases of the junction without a gene match. The CDR3 contains 16 residues, cysteine and phenylalanine counted. CDR3 DNA only is kept here, 48 bases in frame from base 1. CDR1 and CDR2 (SGHTA, FQGTGA) derive from the germline V gene. As to this clone: There is no known antigen for this receptor. Nothing much larger sits one base from this clone, and base qualities are not available.

A single peripheral blood draw of around 120 mL on average was collected from each donor into heparinised tubes. A BD FACSAria II was used to sort naive, central memory, regulatory and stem cell-like memory CD4+ T cells with a panel that included CD45RO, CCR7, CD25, CD127, CD95 and CD27. Purity was above 98% for every sorted population. PBMCs were isolated immediately by Lymphoprep density gradient centrifugation and stained directly without culture. So that batch effects would be minimized, each experiment stained and sorted samples in pairs, pairing one healthy donor with one patient. The sequenced sample consisted of central memory CD4+ T cells from blood. Rearrangement joined TRBV7-3 to TRBJ2-1; TRBD1 matches 12 bases in the middle. This receptor was obtained from a man aged 25 to 40 with type 1 diabetes. The nucleotide sequence is TGTGCCAGCAGCGCCTCCCCGGGACAGGGGGCTAGAGAGCAGTTCTTC. This gives the protein CASSASPGQGAREQFF.